This is a list of T cell receptor beta chains from one sample in a study of beta chain features in type 1 diabetes. Sequenced by immunoSEQ multiplex PCR; TCRdb stores in-frame clones only, minus some. The table lists roughly 150,000 clones, roughly 11% of them singletons. The source material was central memory CD4+ T cells from blood. The receptors shown here come from a young man in good health. The CDR3 runs from the conserved cysteine through the conserved F or W. A D gene is named only where the DNA matches it firmly. Expanded clones get a size class; other rows say once, few or many, or leave the size out.

V,J,size,D,CDR3,DNA
TRBV30,TRBJ1-1,few,TRBD1,CAWSRQGRGEAFF,TGTGCCTGGAGTAGACAGGGTCGCGGCGAAGCTTTCTTT
TRBV14,TRBJ1-1,few,NA,CASRPLGVRGAEAFF,TGTGCCAGCAGGCCCCTGGGGGTCCGGGGGGCTGAAGCTTTCTTT
TRBV4-2,TRBJ2-1,few,TRBD2,CASSQLLAGSYNEQFF,TGTGCCAGCAGCCAACTACTAGCGGGATCCTACAATGAGCAGTTCTTC
TRBV28,TRBJ2-1,once,NA,CASSFWDYNEQFF,TGTGCCAGCAGTTTTTGGGACTACAATGAGCAGTTCTTC
TRBV27,TRBJ1-4,NA,TRBD1,CASSPKSTGTATNEKLFF,TGTGCCAGCAGTCCCAAATCGACAGGGACCGCAACTAATGAAAAACTGTTTTTT
TRBV11-2,TRBJ2-3,few,TRBD2,CASSRGTSAITDTQYF,TGTGCCAGCAGCAGGGGGACTAGCGCTATCACAGATACGCAGTATTTT
TRBV5-1,TRBJ2-3,NA,NA,CASSLVEGRPDTQYF,TGCGCCAGCAGCTTGGTAGAGGGGAGGCCAGATACGCAGTATTTT
TRBV7-2,TRBJ1-5,NA,NA,CASSSRMQPQHF,TGTGCCAGCAGCTCCAGAATGCAGCCCCAGCATTTT
TRBV27,TRBJ2-2,few,NA,CASSNRLTGELFF,TGTGCCAGTAGTAACAGACTCACCGGGGAGCTGTTTTTT
TRBV5-1,TRBJ2-3,few,NA,CASSFSGGTDTQYF,TGCGCCAGCAGCTTCTCCGGGGGCACAGATACGCAGTATTTT
TRBV18,TRBJ2-3,NA,TRBD2,CASSTSGGETDTQYF,TGTGCCAGCTCGACTAGCGGGGGAGAAACAGATACGCAGTATTTT
TRBV29-1,TRBJ2-1,few,NA,CSVDRAGHNEQFF,TGCAGCGTTGACAGGGCTGGGCACAATGAGCAGTTCTTC
TRBV30,TRBJ2-1,few,TRBD2,CAWAPGSGGALLYNEQFF,TGTGCCTGGGCCCCGGGGAGCGGGGGGGCCTTGCTCTACAATGAGCAGTTCTTC
TRBV13,TRBJ1-4,few,TRBD1,CASSLKGQGYEKLFF,TGTGCCAGCAGCTTAAAGGGACAGGGATACGAAAAACTGTTTTTT
TRBV7-3,TRBJ2-7,NA,TRBD2,CASSPSGTSVNEQYF,TGTGCCAGCAGCCCCTCTGGGACTAGCGTAAACGAGCAGTACTTC
TRBV7-9,TRBJ2-5,few,TRBD1,CASSFQDRRQETQYF,TGTGCCAGCAGCTTTCAGGACAGGCGACAAGAGACCCAGTACTTC
TRBV6-4,TRBJ2-1,few,NA,CASSSPLAQFF,TGTGCCAGCAGCTCCCCGTTAGCGCAGTTCTTC
TRBV29-1,TRBJ2-1,NA,TRBD1,CSVRQGNEQFF,TGCAGCGTTAGACAGGGCAATGAGCAGTTCTTC
TRBV7-2,TRBJ1-2,NA,NA,CASSQTFPANYGYTF,TGTGCCAGCAGCCAAACATTCCCCGCAAACTATGGCTACACCTTC
TRBV9,TRBJ1-3,NA,NA,CASSVVPRAGNTIYF,TGTGCCAGCAGCGTAGTCCCCAGGGCTGGAAACACCATATATTTT
TRBV30,TRBJ1-5,NA,TRBD1,CAWSPGQNQPQHF,TGTGCCTGGAGTCCGGGACAGAATCAGCCCCAGCATTTT
TRBV10-3,TRBJ2-4,NA,NA,CAISETENIQYF,TGTGCCATCAGTGAGACAGAAAACATTCAGTACTTC
TRBV28,TRBJ1-2,few,NA,CASSYGGGNSYTF,TGTGCCAGCAGTTACGGAGGAGGGAACTCCTACACCTTC
TRBV5-4,TRBJ2-3,NA,NA,CASSLERTITDTQYF,TGTGCCAGCAGCTTGGAACGAACGATCACAGATACGCAGTATTTT
TRBV7-9,TRBJ1-2,NA,NA,CASSSLERVNYGYTF,TGTGCCAGCAGCTCCCTCGAAAGGGTTAACTATGGCTACACCTTC
TRBV25-1,TRBJ1-1,NA,TRBD1,CASSSRDRATEAFF,TGTGCCAGCAGTTCCCGGGACAGGGCCACTGAAGCTTTCTTT
TRBV9,TRBJ1-1,few,NA,CASSELGRAPWVFF,TGTGCCAGCAGCGAATTGGGCAGGGCCCCGTGGGTTTTCTTT
TRBV5-4,TRBJ1-4,few,NA,CASGDGPNEKLFF,TGTGCCAGCGGGGACGGGCCTAATGAAAAACTGTTTTTT
TRBV7-8,TRBJ1-5,NA,TRBD1,CASSLSGQRGGGNQPQHF,TGTGCCAGCAGCTTATCGGGACAGAGGGGTGGGGGCAATCAGCCCCAGCATTTT
TRBV10-3,TRBJ2-1,few,NA,CAISLQRAQNGNEQFF,TGTGCCATCAGTTTACAAAGGGCCCAAAATGGGAATGAGCAGTTCTTC
TRBV7-2,TRBJ2-7,NA,NA,CASSPSLGPAYEQYF,TGTGCCAGCAGCCCGTCCCTAGGGCCAGCCTACGAGCAGTACTTC
TRBV27,TRBJ2-7,few,TRBD1,CASSFLDRGLGEQYF,TGTGCCAGCAGTTTCCTCGACAGGGGGCTTGGCGAGCAGTACTTC
TRBV10-3,TRBJ2-1,NA,NA,CAIGRDSFNEQFF,TGTGCCATCGGGCGGGACAGCTTCAATGAGCAGTTCTTC
TRBV5-4,TRBJ2-5,NA,TRBD2,CASSRSGRAVETQYF,TGTGCCAGCAGCCGTAGCGGGAGGGCGGTGGAGACCCAGTACTTC
TRBV5-1,TRBJ1-6,few,TRBD1,CASSATGGDSPLHF,TGCGCCAGCAGCGCGACAGGGGGCGATTCACCCCTCCACTTT
TRBV13,TRBJ1-2,NA,NA,CASSRYQTGAFANTF,TGTGCCAGCAGCCGCTACCAGACCGGGGCTTTCGCTAACACCTTC
TRBV25-1,TRBJ1-1,few,NA,CASSDLGFTEAFF,TGTGCCAGCAGTGATCTGGGTTTCACTGAAGCTTTCTTT
TRBV7-2,TRBJ2-3,few,NA,CASSLRRDRTDTQYF,TGTGCCAGCAGCTTAAGGCGGGATCGCACAGATACGCAGTATTTT
TRBV7-2,TRBJ2-7,NA,NA,CASSLMGDEQYF,TGTGCCAGCAGCTTAATGGGGGACGAGCAGTACTTC
TRBV7-2,TRBJ2-1,few,TRBD1,CASRNTGGSYNEQFF,TGTGCCAGCAGGAATACAGGGGGCTCCTACAATGAGCAGTTCTTC
TRBV19,TRBJ2-7,NA,NA,CASRSRAGYEQYF,TGTGCCAGTAGAAGCAGGGCGGGCTACGAGCAGTACTTC
TRBV7-2,TRBJ2-2,NA,NA,CASSPSFNTGELFF,TGTGCCAGCAGCCCTTCCTTTAACACCGGGGAGCTGTTTTTT
TRBV15,TRBJ2-6,NA,NA,CATSSPSEANVLTF,TGTGCCACCAGCTCCCCGTCTGAGGCCAACGTCCTGACTTTC
TRBV6-5,TRBJ2-7,NA,TRBD1,CASTLLTGTGVEQYF,TGTGCCAGCACCCTCTTAACCGGGACAGGGGTAGAGCAGTACTTC
TRBV5-1,TRBJ2-5,NA,NA,CASSSYSVQETQYF,TGCGCCAGCAGCTCGTACAGCGTCCAAGAGACCCAGTACTTC
TRBV11-3,TRBJ1-1,NA,NA,CASSLDGALNTEAFF,TGTGCCAGCAGCTTAGACGGTGCATTGAACACTGAAGCTTTCTTT
TRBV28,TRBJ2-4,NA,NA,CASSFPGLEKNIQYF,TGTGCCAGCAGTTTTCCGGGACTGGAAAAAAACATTCAGTACTTC
TRBV29-1,TRBJ1-2,many,NA,CSVSARGGYTF,TGCAGCGTCTCCGCCAGGGGAGGCTACACCTTC
TRBV30,TRBJ1-2,few,NA,CAWSVQRSYGYTF,TGTGCCTGGAGTGTCCAAAGGTCGTATGGCTACACCTTC
TRBV30,TRBJ2-1,few,TRBD2,CAWSRRSGGARADNEQFF,TGTGCCTGGAGTAGGCGTAGCGGGGGAGCCAGGGCAGACAATGAGCAGTTCTTC
TRBV5-4,TRBJ2-1,NA,TRBD2,CASSPGLATNEQFF,TGTGCCAGCAGCCCTGGACTAGCGACGAATGAGCAGTTCTTC
TRBV10-3,TRBJ2-6,many,NA,CASSYSGSGANVLTF,TGTGCCAGCAGTTACTCAGGTTCTGGGGCCAACGTCCTGACTTTC
TRBV10-3,TRBJ1-1,NA,NA,CAISDLLTGEAFF,TGTGCCATCAGTGACCTCCTGACGGGGGAAGCTTTCTTT
TRBV7-2,TRBJ2-4,NA,NA,CASSLEGRGFKNIQYF,TGTGCCAGCAGCCTCGAGGGGCGGGGTTTCAAAAACATTCAGTACTTC
TRBV30,TRBJ2-5,few,NA,CAWSVGQGHQETQYF,TGTGCCTGGAGTGTTGGGCAGGGACACCAAGAGACCCAGTACTTC
TRBV7-8,TRBJ2-2,few,TRBD1,CASGIQGASGELFF,TGTGCCAGCGGAATACAGGGGGCGTCCGGGGAGCTGTTTTTT